This T cell receptor (beta chain) was sequenced in a study of blood T cell repertoires in COVID-19 (TCRdb year 2020). With respect to the entire study: Samples from collaborators originated in the United States, Italy and Spain and spanned both the acute and convalescent phases of COVID-19. The repertoires were made available in a free public database intended to serve as a resource for research on the immune response to SARS-CoV-2. The material from the prospective study consisted of cDNA or gDNA derived from T cells, B-cell-depleted T cells, or PBMCs. Deeply sampled blood TCRbeta repertoires from subjects exposed to, actively infected with, or recovered from COVID-19 were included in the dataset. Samples were obtained from the ongoing ImmuneRACE study (first 160 participants) and from 950 to 1,500 subjects provided by 6 global collaborators. The sample metadata nearly always contained a de-identified subject ID, COVID-19 status, age in years and sex. HLA class I and class II types, where available, came from metadata supplied by the sample provider rather than from assay-based typing.

Each collaborating institution followed its own protocols to collect whole blood in K2EDTA tubes. For TCRbeta analysis, collaborator samples were shipped as frozen whole blood, as isolated PBMCs, or as DNA extracted from either sample type. Concerning this clone: Its antigen remains unidentified. No much larger clonotype is one base removed from it; base qualities were not supplied.

V was cut back by 2 bases and J by 1 base, leaving a gap of 8 bases between them. CDR1 MNHEY and CDR2 SVGAGI were looked up in the germline V gene. From its cysteine to its phenylalanine, the CDR3 spans 14 amino acids. The only DNA kept is the CDR3, 42 bases in frame from the first base. Study-level results and caveats: Clinical and demographic metadata were provided uncurated, with the amount varying by source and participant.

TCRbeta CDR3 regions were amplified from genomic DNA using the immunoSEQ Assay, a bias-controlled multiplex PCR. Per the authors' processing: Nucleated cell counts per sample were estimated from amplification of reference gene primers within the assay. Sequence reads were collapsed and filtered to measure the absolute abundance of every unique TCRbeta CDR3 rearrangement. For each sample, productive Simpson clonality was calculated by taking the square root of Simpson's diversity index across productive rearrangements. This immuneACCESS table, as held by TCRdb, lists in-frame sequences with V and J called but not all clones. Of the missing ones, under half trace to an unresolved V gene in checked studies; the others have no known cause. V and J calls and clone size are as listed in that table; D and trimming were resolved from the DNA. Within this sample are hundreds of thousands of clones, with 85% to 90% of them counted one time only. Together, the top ten hold roughly 0.25% of the sample.

The receptor chain draws on TRBV6-5 and TRBJ1-1; the D segment could be TRBD1, given 5 matching bases. The origin of this receptor is a woman between 18 and 30 years old with acute or convalescent COVID-19. The sequencing input was peripheral blood. The CDR3 is CASSYRQRNTEAFF. The DNA sequence is TGTGCCAGCAGTTACCGACAGAGGAACACTGAAGCTTTCTTT.